Listed below are T cell receptor beta chains from one sample, sequenced in a study of T cells in Graves' hyperthyroidism and ophthalmopathy. One entry per CDR3 protein results from TCRdb running MiXCR on the multiplex PCR reads. This table has about 320,000 distinct CDR3 sequences, around 17% appearing once. The source material was blood. The receptors come from a man younger than 40 with Graves' hyperthyroidism. The conserved cysteine and the conserved F or W are not part of the CDR3 here.

j_gene	v_gene	CDR3aa
TRBJ1-6	TRBV7-8	ASSPTANPNANSPLH
TRBJ2-5	TRBV7-3	ASSLGAWEEETQY
TRBJ1-1	TRBV28	ASSFRGQGNTEAF
TRBJ2-1	TRBV2	ASSGALGLAEQF
TRBJ2-7	TRBV6-1	ASSEGVRGLYEQY
TRBJ2-7	TRBV30	AWGGGEGGASYEQY
TRBJ2-3	TRBV6-1	ASSELGLAGGGYADTQY
TRBJ2-1	TRBV12-3/TRBV12-4	ASRGTSGRPF
TRBJ2-7	TRBV5-1	ASSLGFGNEQY
TRBJ2-1	TRBV5-6	ASSFYRERNNEQF
TRBJ1-1	TRBV2	ASSPIGTATEAF
TRBJ2-1	TRBV7-9	ASSLGRVEVDEQF
TRBJ2-2	TRBV2	ASSELIYTATNTGELF
TRBJ2-7	TRBV2	ASRTVTRDYPYEQY
TRBJ2-5	TRBV18	ASSPRVSETQY
TRBJ1-1	TRBV5-1	ASSSDGNTEAF
TRBJ1-6	TRBV5-4	ASSNRDSSSYNSPLH
TRBJ2-3	TRBV6-2/TRBV6-3	ASSYLGIPDYTDTQY
TRBJ2-3	TRBV3-1	ASSLASPTDTQY
TRBJ2-7	TRBV4-1	ASSSTGQDYEQY
TRBJ2-1	TRBV29-1	SGGRGGYEQF
TRBJ2-3	TRBV27	ASILGLAPYTQY
TRBJ2-1	TRBV19	ASSIDQAGVYNEQF
TRBJ1-1	TRBV12-3/TRBV12-4	ASNPGRLNTEAF